Listed below are T cell receptor beta chains from one sample, sequenced in a study of CD8+ T cells in alopecia areata. Assay used: immunoSEQ multiplex PCR; TCRdb lists only in-frame clones, some missing. The sample yields around 210,000 clones, roughly three fifths seen once. The specimen was CD8+ T cells sorted from blood. Source of these receptors: a human donor in good health. The CDR3 runs from the conserved cysteine through the conserved F or W. The order of the fields is J gene, D gene, clone size, V gene, CDR3 protein, CDR3 DNA. D genes are given only for firm matches. A clone size is listed for some rows: how often the clone was seen (once, few, many), or a class if it is expanded.

>TRBJ1-2|NA|NA|TRBV4-1
CASSQGGSGYTF
TGCGCCAGCAGCCAGGGGGGCTCTGGCTACACCTTC
>TRBJ1-2|NA|NA|TRBV4-2
CASSQEEVAGLDYGYTF
TGTGCCAGCAGCCAAGAAGAAGTGGCAGGCCTGGACTATGGCTACACCTTC
>TRBJ2-3|NA|once|TRBV5-6
CASSLGIGQYF
TGTGCCAGCAGCCTTGGGATCGGGCAGTATTTT
>TRBJ1-1|TRBD1|NA|TRBV4-1
CASSHGTVNTEAFF
TGCGCCAGCAGCCACGGGACAGTAAACACTGAAGCTTTCTTT
>TRBJ2-1|TRBD2|NA|TRBV4-1
CASSLLIGLADEQFF
TGCGCCAGCAGCCTATTGATCGGACTAGCCGATGAGCAGTTCTTC
>TRBJ1-1|NA|NA|TRBV6-1
CASSEGWGTEAFF
TGTGCCAGCAGTGAGGGTTGGGGCACTGAAGCTTTCTTT
>TRBJ2-7|TRBD1|NA|TRBV30
CAWEPGQGTYEQYF
TGTGCCTGGGAACCGGGACAGGGGACCTACGAGCAGTACTTC
>TRBJ2-1|TRBD2|NA|TRBV5-1
CASSLGPSGGSYNEQFF
TGCGCCAGCAGCTTGGGGCCTAGCGGGGGCTCCTACAATGAGCAGTTCTTC
>TRBJ1-2|TRBD1|NA|TRBV5-1
CASSSSGTGDYGYTF
TGCGCCAGCAGTTCGTCCGGGACAGGAGACTATGGCTACACCTTC
>TRBJ2-5|NA|NA|TRBV9
CASSARLGQETQYF
TGTGCCAGCAGCGCCCGACTAGGTCAAGAGACCCAGTACTTC
>TRBJ2-3|NA|NA|TRBV27
CASSFRDTQYF
TGTGCCAGCAGTTTCCGGGATACGCAGTATTTT
>TRBJ2-5|TRBD1|few|TRBV5-6
CASSFLGQGDLETQYF
TGTGCCAGCAGCTTTTTGGGACAGGGGGATCTGGAGACCCAGTACTTC
>TRBJ2-7|TRBD2|NA|TRBV4-1
CASSLSPTSGGTEQYF
TGCGCCAGCAGCCTCAGCCCCACCAGCGGGGGAACCGAGCAGTACTTC
>TRBJ2-3|NA|NA|TRBV9
CASSATLAVTDTQYF
TGTGCCAGCAGCGCAACCTTGGCGGTGACAGATACGCAGTATTTT
>TRBJ2-3|NA|NA|TRBV4-2
CASSQDAGGSRTDTQYF
TGTGCCAGCAGCCAAGATGCTGGGGGGAGCCGCACAGATACGCAGTATTTT
>TRBJ2-7|NA|NA|TRBV7-2
CASSLSSRGRYEQYF
TGTGCCAGCAGCTTAAGTTCGAGAGGGAGGTACGAGCAGTACTTC
>TRBJ1-2|TRBD1|once|TRBV9
CASSVGQGAFYTF
TGTGCCAGCAGCGTAGGCCAGGGGGCATTCTACACCTTC
>TRBJ2-3|NA|NA|TRBV27
CASSLRSQTSTDTQYF
TGTGCCAGCAGTCTCCGGAGTCAGACTAGCACAGATACGCAGTATTTT
>TRBJ2-2|NA|NA|TRBV7-8
CASSLDRLNANTGELFF
TGTGCCAGCAGCTTAGACAGGTTAAACGCGAACACCGGGGAGCTGTTTTTT
>TRBJ2-7|TRBD2|NA|TRBV5-4
CASQRLAGDYEQYF
TGTGCCAGCCAGCGTCTAGCGGGGGACTACGAGCAGTACTTC
>TRBJ2-3|TRBD2|NA|TRBV25-1
CATEALAGSTDTQYF
TGTGCCACAGAGGCGCTAGCGGGGAGCACAGATACGCAGTATTTT
>TRBJ2-1|TRBD2|NA|TRBV6-1
CASNLAGGPDEQFF
TGTGCCAGCAACCTAGCGGGGGGGCCCGATGAGCAGTTCTTC
>TRBJ2-1|NA|few|TRBV18
CASSPDNEQFF
TGTGCCAGCTCACCGGACAATGAGCAGTTCTTC
>TRBJ1-2|TRBD1|NA|TRBV11-2
CASVDRDSTSGYGYTF
TGTGCCAGCGTGGACCGGGACAGCACGAGTGGCTATGGCTACACCTTC
>TRBJ2-1|TRBD2|few|TRBV11-2
CASSQDIAGGPDEQFF
TGTGCCAGCAGCCAAGATATAGCGGGGGGGCCAGATGAGCAGTTCTTC
>TRBJ2-1|NA|NA|TRBV5-6
CASSLRNEQFF
TGTGCCAGCAGCTTGAGGAATGAGCAGTTCTTC
>TRBJ2-7|TRBD1|once|TRBV2
CASKGTAYYEQYF
TGTGCCAGCAAAGGGACAGCCTATTACGAGCAGTACTTC
>TRBJ2-5|NA|NA|TRBV5-1
CASSVIYRDTKETQYF
TGCGCCAGCAGCGTAATTTACCGGGACACCAAAGAGACCCAGTACTTC
>TRBJ2-5|TRBD2|NA|TRBV7-9
CASSTGTSGVRETQYF
TGTGCCAGCAGCACGGGGACTAGCGGGGTCCGAGAGACCCAGTACTTC
>TRBJ2-5|TRBD2|NA|TRBV27
CASKVTSGGEETQYF
TGTGCCAGCAAGGTTACTAGCGGGGGGGAGGAGACCCAGTACTTC
>TRBJ1-1|NA|few|TRBV2
CASSGAQTSIEAFF
TGTGCCAGCAGTGGGGCCCAGACCTCTATTGAAGCTTTCTTT
>TRBJ1-2|TRBD1|NA|TRBV15
CATSRTGERDGYTF
TGTGCCACCAGCCGGACAGGGGAAAGGGATGGCTACACCTTC
>TRBJ2-7|TRBD1|few|TRBV29-1
CSVRTGREQYF
TGCAGCGTACGGACAGGGCGGGAGCAGTACTTC
>TRBJ2-1|NA|few|TRBV7-9
CASSLERALKGHNEQFF
TGTGCCAGCAGCTTAGAGAGGGCTCTAAAGGGGCACAATGAGCAGTTCTTC
>TRBJ2-2|NA|NA|TRBV13
CASSQSRSPGELFF
TGTGCCAGCAGCCAAAGTCGCAGTCCCGGGGAGCTGTTTTTT
>TRBJ1-3|NA|NA|TRBV19
CASSPGNTIYF
TGTGCCAGTAGTCCCGGAAACACCATATATTTT
>TRBJ2-7|NA|few|TRBV6-1
CASSVSSYEQYF
TGTGCCAGCAGTGTCAGCTCCTACGAGCAGTACTTC
>TRBJ1-1|NA|few|TRBV6-4
CASSDSVGTEAFF
TGTGCCAGCAGTGACTCAGTAGGAACTGAAGCTTTCTTT
>TRBJ1-2|NA|NA|TRBV29-1
CSAFIGGEGDPIYGYTF
TGCAGCGCCTTCATCGGAGGGGAGGGCGACCCGATCTATGGCTACACCTTC
>TRBJ1-6|NA|NA|TRBV5-1
CASSLQGYPWPYNSPLHF
TGCGCCAGCAGCTTGCAGGGGTACCCGTGGCCCTATAATTCACCCCTCCACTTT
>TRBJ2-2|NA|NA|TRBV11-2
CASSLVGQTNTGELFF
TGTGCCAGCAGCTTAGTCGGACAGACGAACACCGGGGAGCTGTTTTTT
>TRBJ1-2|NA|few|TRBV11-2
CASSLAGGGYTF
TGTGCCAGCAGCTTAGCGGGTGGTGGCTACACCTTC
>TRBJ1-5|NA|NA|TRBV7-9
CASSYKGERQPQHF
TGTGCCAGCAGTTACAAGGGTGAGCGTCAGCCCCAGCATTTT
>TRBJ1-1|NA|NA|TRBV30
CAWNNWVNTEAFF
TGTGCCTGGAATAATTGGGTCAACACTGAAGCTTTCTTT
>TRBJ1-3|TRBD1|few|TRBV5-1
CASSPGQSSGNTIYF
TGCGCCAGCAGCCCGGGACAGAGCTCTGGAAACACCATATATTTT
>TRBJ2-7|NA|once|TRBV7-9
CASSLGSPSEQYF
TGTGCCAGCAGCTTAGGGTCCCCCTCCGAGCAGTACTTC
>TRBJ1-1|NA|once|TRBV6-5
CASSYSGIAEAFF
TGTGCCAGCAGTTACTCGGGTATCGCTGAAGCTTTCTTT
>TRBJ2-3|NA|few|TRBV9
CASSANTDTQYF
TGTGCCAGCAGCGCGAACACAGATACGCAGTATTTT
>TRBJ1-6|NA|NA|TRBV7-9
CASSPGNSGSSYNSPLHF
TGTGCCAGCAGCCCCGGGAACAGCGGGAGCTCCTATAATTCACCCCTCCACTTT
>TRBJ1-5|TRBD1|few|TRBV13
CASSPGGTDQPQHF
TGTGCCAGCAGCCCAGGGGGGACGGATCAGCCCCAGCATTTT
>TRBJ1-1|NA|NA|TRBV4-2
CASSQPGGAGNTEAFF
TGTGCCAGCAGCCAACCCGGAGGGGCAGGGAACACTGAAGCTTTCTTT
>TRBJ1-2|NA|NA|TRBV29-1
CSVSTNYGYTF
TGCAGCGTCAGTACTAACTATGGCTACACCTTC
>TRBJ2-3|TRBD2|NA|TRBV5-4
CASNLHPSGPSTDTQYF
TGTGCCAGCAACTTGCATCCTAGCGGGCCTAGCACAGATACGCAGTATTTT
>TRBJ2-1|NA|once|TRBV6-5
CAKSRGEQFF
TGTGCCAAGAGTCGGGGGGAGCAGTTCTTC
>TRBJ2-7|TRBD1|NA|TRBV11-2
CASSSREGQTYEQYF
TGTGCCAGCAGCTCGAGAGAGGGACAGACCTACGAGCAGTACTTC
>TRBJ1-1|NA|NA|TRBV29-1
CSVESRGNTEAFF
TGCAGCGTTGAAAGCAGGGGGAACACTGAAGCTTTCTTT
>TRBJ2-1|NA|NA|TRBV27
CASSFTPHYEQFF
TGTGCCAGCAGTTTCACCCCGCACTATGAGCAGTTCTTC
>TRBJ2-7|TRBD2|NA|TRBV15
CATSRDRGGNEQYF
TGTGCCACCAGCAGAGATCGCGGGGGAAACGAGCAGTACTTC
>TRBJ2-5|NA|NA|TRBV9
CASSARLGEPQYF
TGTGCCAGCAGCGCCCGACTGGGGGAGCCCCAGTACTTC
>TRBJ2-3|NA|NA|TRBV4-1
CASSQAILLTWDTQYF
TGCGCCAGCAGCCAAGCCATCCTCTTGACGTGGGATACGCAGTATTTT